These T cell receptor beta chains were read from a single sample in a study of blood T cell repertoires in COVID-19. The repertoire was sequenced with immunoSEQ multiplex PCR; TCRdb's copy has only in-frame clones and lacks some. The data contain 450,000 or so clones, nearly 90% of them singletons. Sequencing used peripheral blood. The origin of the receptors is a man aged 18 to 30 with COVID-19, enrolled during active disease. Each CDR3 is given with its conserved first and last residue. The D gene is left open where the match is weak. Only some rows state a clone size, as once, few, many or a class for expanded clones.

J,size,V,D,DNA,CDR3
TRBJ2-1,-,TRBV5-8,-,TGTGCCAGCAGGAGTAACAATGAGCAGTTCTTC,CASRSNNEQFF
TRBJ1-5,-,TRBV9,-,TGTGCCAGCAGCGTGTCAGGGGACGGCAATCAGCCCCAGCATTTT,CASSVSGDGNQPQHF
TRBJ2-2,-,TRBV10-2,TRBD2,TGCGCCACCTTGAGCGGGAGGCCGTACGGGGAGCTGTTTTTT,CATLSGRPYGELFF
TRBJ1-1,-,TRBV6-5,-,TGTGCCAGCAGTTTCCTCGGGGAGAACACTGAAGCTTTCTTT,CASSFLGENTEAFF
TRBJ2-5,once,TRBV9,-,TGTGCCAGCAGCGTGTCTAGCTTGGGCCAAGAGACCCAGTACTTC,CASSVSSLGQETQYF
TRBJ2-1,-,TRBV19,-,TGTGCCAGTAGTATACTCCAGGGAACGGTCGGTGATGAGCAGTTCTTC,CASSILQGTVGDEQFF
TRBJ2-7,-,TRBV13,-,TGTGCCAGCAGCTCCCGGGACTCCTACGAGCAGTACTTC,CASSSRDSYEQYF
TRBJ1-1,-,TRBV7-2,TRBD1,TGTGCCAGCAGCGACAGGGGAGGCACTGAAGCTTTCTTT,CASSDRGGTEAFF
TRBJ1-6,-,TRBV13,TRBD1,TGTGCCAGCAGCTCCGGGACAGGGTCCTCACCCCTCCACTTT,CASSSGTGSSPLHF
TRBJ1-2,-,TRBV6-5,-,TGTGCCAGCAGTTACCAGGACAGTTATGGCTACACCTTC,CASSYQDSYGYTF
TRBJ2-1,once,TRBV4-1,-,TGCGCCAGCAGCCAAGATCGAGGAGGGAATTCCTACAATGAGCAGTTCTTC,CASSQDRGGNSYNEQFF
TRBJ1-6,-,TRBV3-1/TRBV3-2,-,TGTGCCAGCTGCCCAGACCCTAATAATTCACCCCTCCACTTT,CASCPDPNNSPLHF
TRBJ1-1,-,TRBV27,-,TGTGCCAGCAGTCCGGGCTGGGGCGTTGAAGCTTTCTTT,CASSPGWGVEAFF
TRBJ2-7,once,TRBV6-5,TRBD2,TGTGCCAGCAGGGGGACTAGCGGGGTCTACGAGCAGTACTTC,CASRGTSGVYEQYF
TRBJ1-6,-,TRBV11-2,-,TGTGCCAGCAGCTTAGCCAACAATAATTCACCCCTCCACTTT,CASSLANNNSPLHF
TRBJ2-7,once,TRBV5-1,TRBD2,TGCGCCAGCAGCTCCGGGACTAGCCAATACGAGCAGTACTTC,CASSSGTSQYEQYF
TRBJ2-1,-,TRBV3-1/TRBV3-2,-,TGTGCCAGCAGCCAAAGGGGGGGCCGCTACAATGAGCAGTTCTTC,CASSQRGGRYNEQFF
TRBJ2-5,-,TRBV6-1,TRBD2,TGTGCCAGCAGTGAAATCCCCTCTAGCGGGGGTGAGACCCAGTACTTC,CASSEIPSSGGETQYF